The 22 T cell receptor beta chains listed next were all sequenced from one sample in a study of T cells in Graves' hyperthyroidism and ophthalmopathy. TCR beta CDR3 regions were amplified from RNA. A set of HTBI primers served as the primers for a first-round RT-PCR of the TCR CDR3. TCRdb fed the multiplex PCR reads into MiXCR, producing one record per CDR3 protein. The sample holds about 52,000 distinct CDR3 sequences, around 48% seen once. The sequenced sample consisted of blood. These receptors originate from a woman aged 45-60 years with Graves' ophthalmopathy.

This clonotype has ten or more counts. The V gene is TRBV6-5, the J gene TRBJ2-1; weak D call: TRBD1 (5 bases). This CDR3 comprises 14 residues. The germline gives CDR1 MNHEY, CDR2 SVGAGI. Trimming took 6 bases from V and 10 from J, leaving 19 bases between them. The CDR3 here is CASRSSLQGVEQFF. CDR3 nucleotides: TGTGCCAGCAGGTCCTCTCTTCAGGGCGTCGAGCAGTTCTTC.

The genes are TRBV20-1 and TRBJ1-1, with a possible D match to TRBD1 (5 bases). Germline assignment: CDR1 DFQATT and CDR2 SNEGSKA (reference sequence). Trimming took 3 bases from V and 5 from J, leaving 25 bases between them. The CDR3 totals 17 residues. The CDR3 region is CSARRPFRVSGGTEAFF. CDR3 sequence (DNA): TGCAGTGCTAGGCGACCTTTCAGAGTATCGGGGGGAACTGAAGCTTTCTTT.

This clonotype has at least ten counts. V and J are TRBV9 and TRBJ2-3; D is perhaps TRBD2 (7 bases). Germline CDR1 reads SGDLS; CDR2 reads YYNGEE. The CDR3 loop spans 16 amino acids. V lost 3 bases, J lost 2 bases, and 16 bases lay in between. CDR3 DNA sequence: TGTGCCAGCAGCGCCCCACAGGGACTACACACAGATACGCAGTATTTT. Translated, it gives CASSAPQGLHTDTQYF.

CDR3 in DNA: TGCAGCGTCGAGGGACTAGCGGTCCTTCAGTACTTC. Its protein is CSVEGLAVLQYF. The chain recombines TRBV29-1 with TRBJ2-7; the match to TRBD2 covers 11 bases. Germline V gene data show CDR1 as SQVTM and CDR2 as ANQGSEA. With 6 bases clipped from V and 10 bases from J, the junction kept 8 bases outside the gene matches. CDR3 size: 12 residues.

This chain uses TRBV7-9 with TRBJ2-3; TRBD2 aligns across 15 bases. The germline V gene has CDR1 SEHNR and CDR2 FQNEAQ (reference sequence). The V segment lost 3 bases and the J segment 7 bases; nucleotides outside the gene matches: 11. The CDR3 spans 18 residues. CDR3 loop: CASSFGRGLAGGRNTQYF. In DNA, the CDR3 is TGTGCCAGCAGCTTCGGCAGGGGACTAGCGGGGGGTCGAAATACGCAGTATTTT.

In this sample, this clonotype turned up many times. This chain joins TRBV9 and TRBJ2-5; D is undetermined. CDR1 is SGDLS and CDR2 is YYNGEE in the germline V gene. Trimming took 7 bases from V and 1 from J, leaving 11 bases between them. The CDR3 has 13 amino acids. The CDR3 spells CASGSDGQETQYF. The CDR3 DNA reads as TGTGCCAGCGGTTCCGACGGCCAAGAGACCCAGTACTTC.

V is TRBV2 and J is TRBJ2-5; 14 positions match TRBD2. This CDR3 is 14 amino acids long. The trim removed 9 bases at V and 5 bases at J, leaving 5 bases unmatched. The germline gives CDR1 SNHLY, CDR2 FYNNEI. The CDR3: CARGLAGETETQYF. In nucleotides, the CDR3 is TGTGCCAGGGGACTAGCGGGAGAGACTGAGACCCAGTACTTC.

The chain recombines TRBV2 with TRBJ1-5, with D unclear. V was cut by 0 bases and J by 9 bases, with 24 bases left in between. The germline V gene has CDR1 SNHLY and CDR2 FYNNEI. The CDR3 loop spans 18 amino acids. CDR3 nucleotides: TGTGCCAGCAGTGAAGCCCCGCGCTCGGCCGAACGCGGTCCGCCCCAGCATTTT. Amino acid sequence: CASSEAPRSAERGPPQHF.

The rearrangement joins TRBV7-2 to TRBJ1-5; D not certain. Germline V gene sequence: CDR1 SGHTA, CDR2 FQGNSA. The CDR3 totals 13 residues. The CDR3 DNA sequence: TGTGCTAGTTCGGTACAGCTCAATCAGCCCCAGCATTTT. It specifies CASSVQLNQPQHF.

This clonotype was counted ten times or more. J is TRBJ2-7 and V is TRBV24-1, with 8 bases that match TRBD1. This CDR3 has 16 amino acids. In germline, CDR1 is KGHDR, CDR2 SFDVKD. The trim removed 7 bases at V and 7 bases at J, leaving 17 bases unmatched. CDR3 region: CATRDRDRSLSSEQYF. The CDR3, as DNA: TGTGCCACCAGAGACCGGGACAGGTCCCTCAGTAGTGAGCAGTACTTC.

J is TRBJ1-2 and V is TRBV10-1, with 8 bases that match TRBD1. Germline-derived CDR1 and CDR2 are WNHNN and SYGVQD (reference sequence). J lost 4 bases, V lost 8 bases, and 9 bases had no gene match. This CDR3 region has 14 residues. This CDR3 reads CASVPGTGTYGYTF. DNA of the CDR3: TGCGCCAGCGTTCCCGGGACAGGTACCTATGGCTACACCTTC.

This clonotype has ten or more counts. The chain joins TRBV5-1 to TRBJ1-2, with D perhaps TRBD1 (5 bases). The germline V gene has CDR1 SGHRS and CDR2 YFSETQ. The V gene lost 4 bases and the J gene lost 2 bases, with 6 bases spanning the gap. The CDR3 has 12 residues. The CDR3 loop is CASSEGNYGYTF. The CDR3 DNA sequence: TGCGCCAGCAGCGAGGGGAACTATGGCTACACCTTC.

This clonotype was picked up a small number of times. This sequence joins TRBV7-2 and TRBJ1-2; weak D call: TRBD1 (6 bases). Germline-derived CDR1 and CDR2 are SGHTA and FQGNSA. V shed 6 bases and J shed 1 base, with 15 bases lying between them. The CDR3 loop spans 15 amino acids. The CDR3 nucleotides are TGTGCCAGCAGTTTCACCAAGGGGGTTAACTATGGCTACACCTTC. It yields the protein CASSFTKGVNYGYTF.

This chain connects TRBV7-9 to TRBJ2-6; D is ambiguous. V was clipped by 11 bases and J by 1 base, with 15 bases between them. Looked up from germline, CDR1 is SEHNR and CDR2 is FQNEAQ (reference sequence). The CDR3 is 15 amino acids. CDR3 amino acids: CALSSWRSGANVLTF. In DNA form, the CDR3 reads TGTGCCCTCAGCTCTTGGCGATCTGGGGCCAACGTCCTGACTTTC.

The chain uses TRBV7-7 and TRBJ2-1; either TRBD1 or TRBD2 may fit D (6 bases each). The CDR3 covers 13 residues. Germline CDR1 SSHAT, CDR2 FNYEAQ (reference sequence). Between the trimmed V and J ends, which lost 5 bases and 10 bases, there was a span of 15 bases. The CDR3 spells CASSPTGGQEQFF. The CDR3 DNA follows: TGTGCCAGCAGCCCCACCGGGGGACAAGAGCAGTTCTTC.

The rearrangement joins TRBV6-4 to TRBJ2-5, with no clear D. The CDR3 consists of 12 residues. Trimming cost V 2 bases and J 9 bases, with 10 bases left between them. Germline V gene data show CDR1 as MRHNA and CDR2 as SNTAGT. CDR3 amino acids: CASSDGVGAQYF. The CDR3 nucleotides read TGTGCCAGCAGTGACGGGGTTGGGGCCCAGTACTTC.

Judged by abundance, this clonotype is medium-sized. The chain couples TRBV10-3 to TRBJ1-6, with 9 bases that match TRBD1. The J segment lost 6 bases and the V segment lost 0 bases, leaving 3 bases of the junction unmatched. Germline V gene data show CDR1 as ENHRY and CDR2 as SYGVKD. The CDR3 loop spans 16 amino acids. CDR3 residues: CAISESGGQGNSPLHF. CDR3 in DNA: TGTGCCATCAGTGAGTCGGGGGGACAGGGTAATTCACCCCTCCACTTT.

Turning to this clonotype: This CDR3 fails to terminate in the conserved phenylalanine or tryptophan, so it likely reflects a read error. CDR3: CASSQYRDRGEETQYC. The DNA for the CDR3 is TGCGCCAGCAGCCAATACCGGGACAGGGGGGAGGAGACCCAGTACTGC. The chain links TRBV4-1 to TRBJ2-5, with 11 bases fitting TRBD1. This CDR3 is built from 16 residues. The ends lost 2 bases at V and 5 bases at J; junction bases unmatched: 7. Germline V gives CDR1 MGHRA, CDR2 YSYEKL.

There are many counts of this clonotype. The CDR3 DNA follows: TGTGCCAGCAGTTTTGGGGGAGGGGAGACCCAGTACTTC. Translation gives CASSFGGGETQYF. The chain carries TRBV12-3 or TRBV12-4 and TRBJ2-5; 7 bases match TRBD2. CDR3 length equals 13 residues. J was trimmed by 5 bases and V by 3 bases; bases with no gene match: 3.

This clonotype was counted ten times or more. This chain links TRBV4-3 with TRBJ1-1; D may be TRBD1 (6 bases). V was trimmed by 0 bases and J by 4 bases, leaving 12 bases between them. Germline loops: CDR1 LGHNA, CDR2 YSLEER. The CDR3 extends over 15 amino acids. The CDR3 DNA reads TGCGCCAGCAGCCAAGATCAGGGGACGCGCACTGAAGCTTTCTTT. Amino acid sequence: CASSQDQGTRTEAFF.

The V call is TRBV7-2, the J call TRBJ1-3; TRBD1 is a possible D gene (5 bases). The CDR3 has 12 amino acids. Germline assignment: CDR1 SGHTA and CDR2 FQGNSA. The germline V and J ends were trimmed by 6 bases and 9 bases, with 12 bases remaining between them. CDR3 residues: CASRGPYGTIYF. The CDR3 DNA reads as TGTGCCAGCAGGGGACCTTACGGCACCATATATTTT.

The chain recombines TRBV11-2 with TRBJ2-7; 8 bases map to TRBD1. The CDR3 is 13 amino acids. Unmatched junction bases numbered 4, after V lost 5 bases and J lost 4 bases. The V gene's germline CDR1 is SGHAT and CDR2 FQNNGV. The CDR3 sequence: CASSSRGPYEQYF. Written as DNA, the CDR3 is TGTGCCAGCAGCAGCAGGGGGCCGTACGAGCAGTACTTC.